This T cell receptor (beta chain) stems from a study of naive and memory T cell subsets. An equimolar mix of two oligonucleotides served as the beta constant-region primer for TRBC1 and TRBC2. The cDNA 3' end received a ligated single-stranded oligonucleotide carrying the SP2 primer and a 12-nucleotide UMI. In TCRdb, the UMI-ligation and nested PCR reads were re-called with MiXCR into one record per CDR3 protein. The sample consists of approximately 5,400 distinct CDR3 sequences, around 7% of them appearing once. General study findings and limits: Naive and memory subsets had different power law exponents for TCR abundance.

Alpha and beta libraries were amplified separately from the second PCR onward. The CDR3 runs 14 residues. Germline lookup yields CDR1 SEHNR and CDR2 FQNEAQ (reference sequence). The germline V and J ends were trimmed by 2 bases and 8 bases, with 12 bases remaining between them. This clonotype was detected many times. Its antigen remains unidentified. V gene TRBV7-9 combines with J gene TRBJ1-4, with no clear D. This sequence was found in a human donor in good health. Sample: effector memory CD8+ T cells from blood. Subset of the sample: effector memory, CD45RA- CD27-. This chain's CDR3 is CASSLSRREEKLFF. The CDR3 region has the DNA TGTGCCAGCAGCTTATCCCGGCGGGAGGAAAAACTGTTTTTT.